The table lists the clone carrying this TCR beta chain with a few counts. What it binds is not known. V dropped 3 bases and J dropped 6 bases, with 9 bases sitting between them. The length of the CDR3 is 13 residues. For TCR, cDNA came from 5'RACE template switching, which added a universal primer site and UMIs. MiXCR, run by TCRdb on the 5' RACE reads, gives a single entry per CDR3 protein. The sample lists about 360,000 distinct CDR3 sequences, 6% to 8% occurring once. The data derive from a study of T cells after yellow fever vaccination. For the study at large: It was SMART-Seq v4 Ultra Low Input that prepared the fractions with low cell numbers.

Regarding the study as a whole: Weaker, the secondary response had a peak occurring faster, on day 5 versus 15.

The rearrangement joins TRBV12-3 or TRBV12-4 to TRBJ2-1; D gene unclear. The specimen comprised PBMCs, sampled 5 days after the yellow fever booster vaccination. The TCR was taken from a man aged 30-40 years who received the YFV17D yellow fever vaccine. Written as DNA, the CDR3 is TGTGCCAGCAGTTTTGGACCGACCAATGAGCAGTTCTTC. Encoded protein: CASSFGPTNEQFF.